Listed below are T cell receptor beta chains from one sample, sequenced in a study of shared clonotypes between healthy human individuals. Assay: immunoSEQ multiplex PCR; the TCRdb copy retains only in-frame clones and omits some. The sample has about 380,000 clones; approximately 97% are singletons. The material sequenced was memory CD8+ T cells sorted from blood. Receptor source: a man between 25 and 39 years old in good health. The CDR3 runs from the conserved cysteine through the conserved F or W. D genes are given only for firm matches.

j_gene | v_gene | d_gene | CDR3aa | CDR3nt
TRBJ2-3 | TRBV9 | TRBD2 | CASSAVTRGRKTDTQYF | TGTGCCAGCAGTGCGGTGACGCGCGGGAGGAAGACAGATACGCAGTATTTT
TRBJ2-2 | TRBV2 | TRBD2 | CASTGLANTGELFF | TGTGCCAGCACAGGACTAGCGAACACCGGGGAGCTGTTTTTT
TRBJ2-3 | TRBV7-6 | TRBD2 | CASSLTSGRITDTQYF | TGTGCCAGCAGCTTGACTAGCGGGAGAATCACAGATACGCAGTATTTT
TRBJ1-2 | TRBV18 | . | CASSPPEGTYGYTF | TGTGCCAGCTCACCACCGGAGGGTACATATGGCTACACCTTC
TRBJ2-3 | TRBV28 | . | CASSLGTALDRTRGQYF | TGTGCCAGCAGTTTAGGGACGGCACTCGACCGCACACGAGGGCAGTATTTT
TRBJ1-1 | TRBV6-5 | . | CASRDRYTEAFF | TGTGCCAGCAGAGACAGATACACTGAAGCTTTCTTT
TRBJ2-3 | TRBV5-1 | TRBD1 | CASSSGQGRSTDTQYF | TGCGCCAGCAGCTCCGGACAGGGAAGGAGCACAGATACGCAGTATTTT
TRBJ2-3 | TRBV4-1 | TRBD2 | CASSFSREGTDTQYF | TGCGCCAGCAGCTTCTCCAGGGAGGGGACAGATACGCAGTATTTT
TRBJ2-1 | TRBV6-1 | TRBD2 | CASSASGSIHEQFF | TGTGCCAGCAGTGCTAGCGGGAGTATCCATGAGCAGTTCTTC
TRBJ2-1 | TRBV29-1 | . | CSVELYNEQFF | TGCAGCGTTGAACTATACAATGAGCAGTTCTTC
TRBJ2-1 | TRBV7-9 | TRBD1 | CASSPGQGRDEQFF | TGTGCCAGCAGCCCGGGACAGGGGAGGGATGAGCAGTTCTTC